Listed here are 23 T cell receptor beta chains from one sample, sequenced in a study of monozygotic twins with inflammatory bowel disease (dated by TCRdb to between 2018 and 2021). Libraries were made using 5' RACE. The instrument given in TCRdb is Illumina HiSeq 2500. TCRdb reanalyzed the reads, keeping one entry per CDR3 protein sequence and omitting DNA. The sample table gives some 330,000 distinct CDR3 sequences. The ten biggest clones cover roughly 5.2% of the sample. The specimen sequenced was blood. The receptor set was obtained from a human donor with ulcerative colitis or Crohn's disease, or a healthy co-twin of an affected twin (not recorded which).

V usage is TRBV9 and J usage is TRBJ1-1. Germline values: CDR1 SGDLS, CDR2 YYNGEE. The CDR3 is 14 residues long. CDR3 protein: CASSVGSLNTEAFF.

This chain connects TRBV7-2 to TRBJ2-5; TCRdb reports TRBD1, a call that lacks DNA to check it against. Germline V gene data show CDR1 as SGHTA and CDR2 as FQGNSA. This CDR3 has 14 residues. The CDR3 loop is CASSLYRGQETQYF.

CDR3 in amino acids: CASSPTIQDYGYTF. This sequence joins TRBV27 and TRBJ1-2; TCRdb lists TRBD1, though no DNA is available to test this call. The CDR3 contains 14 residues. The germline CDR1 and CDR2 sequences are MNHEY and SMNVEV (reference sequence).

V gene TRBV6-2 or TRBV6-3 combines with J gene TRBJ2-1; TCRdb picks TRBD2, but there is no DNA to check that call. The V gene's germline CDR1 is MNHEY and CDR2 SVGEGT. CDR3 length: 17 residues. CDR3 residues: CASSWGPGLPSYNEQFF.

The CDR3 reads CASSFRTLNTEAFF. V is TRBV7-8 and J is TRBJ1-1. Germline lookup yields CDR1 SGHVS and CDR2 FQNEAQ. The CDR3 runs to 14 residues.

CDR3 region: CASRQDRGIGELFF. This rearrangement joins TRBV27 to TRBJ2-2; there is no DNA to check the TCRdb D call of TRBD1. Germline-derived CDR1 and CDR2 are MNHEY and SMNVEV (reference sequence). The CDR3 loop spans 14 amino acids.

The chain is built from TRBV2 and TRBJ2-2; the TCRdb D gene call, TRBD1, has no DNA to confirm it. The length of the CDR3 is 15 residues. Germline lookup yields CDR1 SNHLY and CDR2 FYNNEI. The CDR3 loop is CASRGTGGNTGELFF.

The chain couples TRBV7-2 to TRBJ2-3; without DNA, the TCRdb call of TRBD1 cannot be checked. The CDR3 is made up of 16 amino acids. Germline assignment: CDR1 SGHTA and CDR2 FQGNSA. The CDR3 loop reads CASSSPVTGLTDTQYF.

CDR3 loop: CASSKNLVVHFYEQYF. The chain is built from TRBV4-1 and TRBJ2-7. This CDR3 has 16 residues. CDR1 and CDR2 from the germline V gene are MGHRA and YSYEKL.

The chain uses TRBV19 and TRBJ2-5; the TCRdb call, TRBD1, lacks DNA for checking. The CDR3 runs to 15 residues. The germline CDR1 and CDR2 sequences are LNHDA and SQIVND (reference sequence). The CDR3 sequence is CASKGQGVRQETQYF.

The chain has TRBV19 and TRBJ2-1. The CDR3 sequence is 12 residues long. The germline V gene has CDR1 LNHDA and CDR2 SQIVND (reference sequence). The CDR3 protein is CASNSFVNEQFF.

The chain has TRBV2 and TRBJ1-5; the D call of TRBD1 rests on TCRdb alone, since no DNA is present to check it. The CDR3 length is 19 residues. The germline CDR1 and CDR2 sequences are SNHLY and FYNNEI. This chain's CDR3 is CASRAPFRGAGYSNQPQHF.

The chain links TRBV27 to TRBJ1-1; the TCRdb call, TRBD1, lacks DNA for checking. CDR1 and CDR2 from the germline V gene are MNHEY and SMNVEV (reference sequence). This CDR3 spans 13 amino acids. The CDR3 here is CASSFLGQTEAFF.

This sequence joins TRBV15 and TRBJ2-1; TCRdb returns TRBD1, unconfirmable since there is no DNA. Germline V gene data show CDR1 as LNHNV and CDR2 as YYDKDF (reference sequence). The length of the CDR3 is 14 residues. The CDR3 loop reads CATSRGQDYNEQFF.

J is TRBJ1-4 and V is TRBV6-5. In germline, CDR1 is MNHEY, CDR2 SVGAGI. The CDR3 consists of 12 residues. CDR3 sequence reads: CASSYSREKLFF.

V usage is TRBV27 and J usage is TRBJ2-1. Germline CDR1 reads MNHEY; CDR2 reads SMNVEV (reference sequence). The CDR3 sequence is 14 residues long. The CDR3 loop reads CASGTRPPTNEQFF.

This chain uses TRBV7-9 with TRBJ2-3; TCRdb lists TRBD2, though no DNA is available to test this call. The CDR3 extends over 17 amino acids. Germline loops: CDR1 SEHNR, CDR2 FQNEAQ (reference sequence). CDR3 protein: CASSTGLAATSTDTQYF.

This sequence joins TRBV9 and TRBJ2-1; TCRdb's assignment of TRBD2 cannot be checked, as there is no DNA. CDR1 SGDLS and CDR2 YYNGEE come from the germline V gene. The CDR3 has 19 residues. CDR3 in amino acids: CASSVVASGKGSSYDEQFF.

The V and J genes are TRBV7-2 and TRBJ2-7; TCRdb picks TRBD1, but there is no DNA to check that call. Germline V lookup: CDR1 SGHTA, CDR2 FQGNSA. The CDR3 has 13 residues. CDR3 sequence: CASTTGLGSEQYF. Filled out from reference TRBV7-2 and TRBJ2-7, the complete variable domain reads GAGVSQSPSNKVTEKGKDVELRCDPISGHTALYWYRQSLGQGLEFLIYFQGNSAPDKSGLPSDRFSAERTGGSVSTLTIQRTQQEDSAVYLCASTTGLGSEQYFGPGTRLTVT.

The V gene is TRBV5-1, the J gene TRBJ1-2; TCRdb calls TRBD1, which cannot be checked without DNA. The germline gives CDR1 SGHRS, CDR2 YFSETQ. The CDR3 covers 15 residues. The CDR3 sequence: CASSLGPGQTYGYTF.

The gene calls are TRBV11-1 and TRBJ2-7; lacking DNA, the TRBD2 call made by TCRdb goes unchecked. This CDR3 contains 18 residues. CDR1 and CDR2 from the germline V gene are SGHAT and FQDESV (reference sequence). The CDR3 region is CASTGTSGIVRSSYEQYF.

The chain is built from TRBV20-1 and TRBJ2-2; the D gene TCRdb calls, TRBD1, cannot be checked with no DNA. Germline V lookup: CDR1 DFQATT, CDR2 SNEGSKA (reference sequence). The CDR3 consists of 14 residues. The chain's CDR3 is CSVPGHSNTGELFF.

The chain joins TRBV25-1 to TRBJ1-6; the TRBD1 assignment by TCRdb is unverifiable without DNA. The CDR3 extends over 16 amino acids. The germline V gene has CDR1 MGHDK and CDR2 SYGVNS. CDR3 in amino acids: CASSEASGGANSPLHF.